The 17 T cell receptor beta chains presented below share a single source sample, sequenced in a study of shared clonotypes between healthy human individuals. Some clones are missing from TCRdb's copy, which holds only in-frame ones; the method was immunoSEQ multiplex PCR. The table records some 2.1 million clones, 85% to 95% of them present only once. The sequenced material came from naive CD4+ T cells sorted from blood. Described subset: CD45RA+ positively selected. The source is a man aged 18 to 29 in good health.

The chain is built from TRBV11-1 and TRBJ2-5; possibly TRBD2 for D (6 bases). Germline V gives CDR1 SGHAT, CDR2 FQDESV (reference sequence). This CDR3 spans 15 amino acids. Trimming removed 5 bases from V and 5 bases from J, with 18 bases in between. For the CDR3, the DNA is TGTGCCAGCAGCATGAGGACTTTGCGGGGTGAGACCCAGTACTTC. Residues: CASSMRTLRGETQYF.

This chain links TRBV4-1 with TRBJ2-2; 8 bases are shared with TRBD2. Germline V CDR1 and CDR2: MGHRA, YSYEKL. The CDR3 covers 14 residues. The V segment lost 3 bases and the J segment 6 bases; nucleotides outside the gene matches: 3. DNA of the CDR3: TGCGCCAGCAGCCAGACTAGCGCCCCCGGGGAGCTGTTTTTT. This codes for CASSQTSAPGELFF.

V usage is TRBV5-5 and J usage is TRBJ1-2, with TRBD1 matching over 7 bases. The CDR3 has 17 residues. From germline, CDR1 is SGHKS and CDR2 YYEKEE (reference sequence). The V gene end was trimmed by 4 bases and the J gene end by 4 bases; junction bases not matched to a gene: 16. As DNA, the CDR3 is TGTGCCAGCAGCCCGGCTGTGACAGGGATGGGGATCTATGGCTACACCTTC. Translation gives CASSPAVTGMGIYGYTF. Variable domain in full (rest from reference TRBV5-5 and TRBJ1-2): DAGVTQSPTHLIKTRGQQVTLRCSPISGHKSVSWYQQVLGQGPQFIFQYYEKEERGRGNFPDRFSARQFPNYSSELNVNALLLGDSALYLCASSPAVTGMGIYGYTFGSGTRLTVV.

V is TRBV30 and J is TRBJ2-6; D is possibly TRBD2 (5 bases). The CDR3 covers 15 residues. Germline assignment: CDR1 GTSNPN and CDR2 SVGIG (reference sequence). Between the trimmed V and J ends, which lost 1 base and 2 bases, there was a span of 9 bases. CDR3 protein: CAWSGGGAGANVLTF. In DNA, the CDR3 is TGTGCCTGGAGTGGAGGAGGCGCTGGGGCCAACGTCCTGACTTTC.

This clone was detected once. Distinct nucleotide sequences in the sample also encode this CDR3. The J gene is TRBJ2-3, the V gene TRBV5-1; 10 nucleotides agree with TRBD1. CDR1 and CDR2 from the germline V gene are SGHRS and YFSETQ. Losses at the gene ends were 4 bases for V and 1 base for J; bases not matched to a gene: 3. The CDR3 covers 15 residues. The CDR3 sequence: CASSPGTGGTDTQYF. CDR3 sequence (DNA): TGCGCCAGCAGCCCAGGGACAGGGGGCACAGATACGCAGTATTTT. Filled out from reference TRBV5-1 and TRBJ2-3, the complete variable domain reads KAGVTQTPRYLIKTRGQQVTLSCSPISGHRSVSWYQQTPGQGLQFLFEYFSETQRNKGNFPGRFSGRQFSNSRSEMNVSTLELGDSALYLCASSPGTGGTDTQYFGPGTRLTVL.

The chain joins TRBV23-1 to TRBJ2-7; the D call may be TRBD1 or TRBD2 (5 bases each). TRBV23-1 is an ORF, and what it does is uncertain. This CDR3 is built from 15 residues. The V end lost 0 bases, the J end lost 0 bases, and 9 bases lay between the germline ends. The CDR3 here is CASSQSGRFSYEQYF. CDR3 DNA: TGCGCCAGCAGTCAATCGGGACGGTTCTCCTACGAGCAGTACTTC.

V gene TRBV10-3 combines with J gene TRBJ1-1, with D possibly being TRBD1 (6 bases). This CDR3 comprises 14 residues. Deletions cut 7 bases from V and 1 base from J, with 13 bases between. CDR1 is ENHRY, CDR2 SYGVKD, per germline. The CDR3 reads CAINRGPGNTEAFF. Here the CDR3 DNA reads TGTGCCATCAATCGGGGGCCAGGGAACACTGAAGCTTTCTTT.

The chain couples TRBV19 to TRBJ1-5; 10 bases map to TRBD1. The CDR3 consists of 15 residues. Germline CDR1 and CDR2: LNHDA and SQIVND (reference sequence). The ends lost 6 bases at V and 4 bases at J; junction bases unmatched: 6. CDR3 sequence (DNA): TGTGCCAGTAGCCAGAGGGACAGGGGAAATCAGCCCCAGCATTTT. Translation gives CASSQRDRGNQPQHF.

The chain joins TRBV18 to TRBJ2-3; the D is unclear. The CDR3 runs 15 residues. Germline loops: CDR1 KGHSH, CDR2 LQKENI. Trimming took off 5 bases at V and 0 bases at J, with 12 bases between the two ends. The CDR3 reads CASSSSTASTDTQYF. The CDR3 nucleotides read TGTGCCAGCTCATCATCAACAGCTAGCACAGATACGCAGTATTTT.

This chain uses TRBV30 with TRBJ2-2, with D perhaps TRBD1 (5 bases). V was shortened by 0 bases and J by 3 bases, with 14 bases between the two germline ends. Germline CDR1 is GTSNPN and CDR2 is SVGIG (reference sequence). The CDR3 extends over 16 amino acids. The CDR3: CAWSVQAPPYTGELFF. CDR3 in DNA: TGTGCCTGGAGTGTACAGGCTCCCCCGTACACCGGGGAGCTGTTTTTT.

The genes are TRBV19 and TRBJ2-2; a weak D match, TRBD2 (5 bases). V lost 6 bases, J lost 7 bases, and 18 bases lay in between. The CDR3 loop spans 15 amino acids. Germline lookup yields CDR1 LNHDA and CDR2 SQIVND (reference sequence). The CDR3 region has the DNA TGTGCCAGTAGAAATAGGGAGAATGATGTCGGGGAGCTGTTTTTT. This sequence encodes CASRNRENDVGELFF. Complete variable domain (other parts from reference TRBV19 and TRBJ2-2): DGGITQSPKYLFRKEGQNVTLSCEQNLNHDAMYWYRQDPGQGLRLIYYSQIVNDFQKGDIAEGYSVSREKKESFPLTVTSAQKNPTAFYLCASRNRENDVGELFFGEGSRLTVL.

The CDR3 DNA follows: TGTGCCAGCAGCCCTCATCTAGATACGCAGTATTTT. Amino acids: CASSPHLDTQYF. V and J are TRBV7-9 and TRBJ2-3; D is unresolved. CDR1 and CDR2 from the germline V gene are SEHNR and FQNEAQ (reference sequence). This CDR3 spans 12 amino acids. V lost 5 bases to trimming and J lost 5 bases, with 8 bases between them. The whole variable domain, filled in from reference TRBV7-9 and TRBJ2-3, reads DTGVSQNPRHKITKRGQNVTFRCDPISEHNRLYWYRQTLGQGPEFLTYFQNEAQLEKSRLLSDRFSAERPKGSFSTLEIQRTEQGDSAMYLCASSPHLDTQYFGPGTRLTVL.

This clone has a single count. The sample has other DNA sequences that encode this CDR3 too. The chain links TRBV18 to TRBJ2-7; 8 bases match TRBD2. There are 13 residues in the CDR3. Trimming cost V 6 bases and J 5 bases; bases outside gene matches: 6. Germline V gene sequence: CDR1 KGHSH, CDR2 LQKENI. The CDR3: CASSPGTRNEQYF. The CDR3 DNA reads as TGTGCCAGCTCTCCCGGGACTAGGAACGAGCAGTACTTC. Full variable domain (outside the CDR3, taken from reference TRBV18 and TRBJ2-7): NAGVMQNPRHLVRRRGQEARLRCSPMKGHSHVYWYRQLPEEGLKFMVYLQKENIIDESGMPKERFSAEFPKEGPSILRIQQVVRGDSAAYFCASSPGTRNEQYFGPGTRLTVT.

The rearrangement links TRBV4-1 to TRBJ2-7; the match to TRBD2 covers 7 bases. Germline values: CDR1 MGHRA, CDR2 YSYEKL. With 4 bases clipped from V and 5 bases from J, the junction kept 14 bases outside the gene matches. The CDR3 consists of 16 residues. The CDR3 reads CASSPRGLEGSHEQYF. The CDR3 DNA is TGCGCCAGCAGCCCCCGCGGACTAGAAGGGAGCCACGAGCAGTACTTC.

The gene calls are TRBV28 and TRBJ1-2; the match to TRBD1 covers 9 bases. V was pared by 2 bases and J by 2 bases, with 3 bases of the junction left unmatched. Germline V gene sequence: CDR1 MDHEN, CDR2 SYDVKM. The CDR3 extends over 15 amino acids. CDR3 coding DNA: TGTGCCAGCAGTTTAGGGACAGGGCAAAACTATGGCTACACCTTC. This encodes CASSLGTGQNYGYTF.

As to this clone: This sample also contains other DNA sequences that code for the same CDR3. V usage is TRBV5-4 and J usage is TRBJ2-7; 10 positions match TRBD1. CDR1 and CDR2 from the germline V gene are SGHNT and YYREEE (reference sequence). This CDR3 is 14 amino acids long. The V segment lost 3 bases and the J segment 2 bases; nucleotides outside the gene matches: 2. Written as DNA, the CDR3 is TGTGCCAGCAGCTCCGGGACAGGGGCCTACGAGCAGTACTTC. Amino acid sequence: CASSSGTGAYEQYF. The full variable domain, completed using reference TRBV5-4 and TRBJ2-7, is ETGVTQSPTHLIKTRGQQVTLRCSSQSGHNTVSWYQQALGQGPQFIFQYYREEENGRGNFPPRFSGLQFPNYSSELNVNALELDDSALYLCASSSGTGAYEQYFGPGTRLTVT.

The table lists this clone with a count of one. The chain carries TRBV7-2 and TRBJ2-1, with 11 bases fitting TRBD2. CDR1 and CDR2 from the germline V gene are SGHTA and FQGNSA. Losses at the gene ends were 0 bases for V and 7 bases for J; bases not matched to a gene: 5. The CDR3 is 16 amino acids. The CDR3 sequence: CASSLAWLAGGNEQFF. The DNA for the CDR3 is TGTGCCAGCAGCTTAGCGTGGCTAGCGGGGGGTAATGAGCAGTTCTTC.